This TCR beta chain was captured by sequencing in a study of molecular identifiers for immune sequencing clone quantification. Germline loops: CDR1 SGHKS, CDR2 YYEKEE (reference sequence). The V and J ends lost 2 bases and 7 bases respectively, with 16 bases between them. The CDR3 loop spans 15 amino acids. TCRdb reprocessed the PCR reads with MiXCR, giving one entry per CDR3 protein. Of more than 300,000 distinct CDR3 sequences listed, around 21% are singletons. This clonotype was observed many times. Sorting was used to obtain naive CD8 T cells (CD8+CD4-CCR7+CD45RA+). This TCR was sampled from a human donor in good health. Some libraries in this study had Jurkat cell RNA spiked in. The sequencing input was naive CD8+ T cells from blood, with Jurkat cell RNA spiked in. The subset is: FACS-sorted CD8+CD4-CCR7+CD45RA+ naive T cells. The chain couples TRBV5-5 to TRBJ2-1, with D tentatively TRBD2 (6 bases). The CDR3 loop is CASSFREGGTNEQFF. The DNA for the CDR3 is TGTGCCAGCAGCTTCAGAGAAGGAGGGACTAATGAGCAGTTCTTC.